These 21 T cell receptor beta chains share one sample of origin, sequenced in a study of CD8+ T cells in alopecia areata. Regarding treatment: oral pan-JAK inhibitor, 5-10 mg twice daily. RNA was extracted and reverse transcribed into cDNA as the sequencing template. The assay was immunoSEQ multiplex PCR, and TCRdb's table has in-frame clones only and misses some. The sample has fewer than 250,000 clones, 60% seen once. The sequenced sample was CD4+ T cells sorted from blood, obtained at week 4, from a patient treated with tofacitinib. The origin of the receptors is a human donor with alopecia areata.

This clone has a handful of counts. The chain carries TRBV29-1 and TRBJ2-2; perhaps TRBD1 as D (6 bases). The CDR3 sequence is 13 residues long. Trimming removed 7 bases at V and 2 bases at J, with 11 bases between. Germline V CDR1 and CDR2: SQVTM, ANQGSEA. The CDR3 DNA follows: TGCAGCGCGACAGGCCTCAACACCGGGGAGCTGTTTTTT. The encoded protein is CSATGLNTGELFF.

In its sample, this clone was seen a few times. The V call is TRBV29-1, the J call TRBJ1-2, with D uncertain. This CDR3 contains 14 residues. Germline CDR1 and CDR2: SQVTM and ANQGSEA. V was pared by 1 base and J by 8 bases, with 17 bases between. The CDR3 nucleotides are TGCAGCGTTGAAGGCCCGGGGTCTTTTTCAGGCTACACCTTC. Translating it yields CSVEGPGSFSGYTF.

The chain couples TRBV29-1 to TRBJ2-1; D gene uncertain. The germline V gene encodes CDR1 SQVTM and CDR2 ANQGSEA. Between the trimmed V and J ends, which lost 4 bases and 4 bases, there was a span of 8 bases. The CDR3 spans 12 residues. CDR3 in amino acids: CSVGDGYNEQFF. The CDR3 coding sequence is TGCAGCGTTGGAGACGGGTACAATGAGCAGTTCTTC.

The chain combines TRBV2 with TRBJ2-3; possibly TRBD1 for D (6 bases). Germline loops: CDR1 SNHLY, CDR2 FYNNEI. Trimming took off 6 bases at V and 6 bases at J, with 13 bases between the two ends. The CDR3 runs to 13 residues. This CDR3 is CASRQGLRDTQYF. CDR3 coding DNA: TGTGCCAGCAGACAGGGTCTGAGGGATACGCAGTATTTT.

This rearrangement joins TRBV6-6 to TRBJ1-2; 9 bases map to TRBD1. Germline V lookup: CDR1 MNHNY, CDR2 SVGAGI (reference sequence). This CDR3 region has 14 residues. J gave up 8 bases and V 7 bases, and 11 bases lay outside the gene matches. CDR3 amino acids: CASNSGQGWRGYTF. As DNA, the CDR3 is TGTGCCAGCAATTCGGGACAGGGATGGAGAGGCTACACCTTC.

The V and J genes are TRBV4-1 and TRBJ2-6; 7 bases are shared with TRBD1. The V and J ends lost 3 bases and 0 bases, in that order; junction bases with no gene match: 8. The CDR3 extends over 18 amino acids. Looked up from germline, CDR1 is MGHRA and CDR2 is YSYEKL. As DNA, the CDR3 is TGCGCCAGCAGCCATCCCGGGACAGTCTCCTCTGGGGCCAACGTCCTGACTTTC. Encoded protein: CASSHPGTVSSGANVLTF.

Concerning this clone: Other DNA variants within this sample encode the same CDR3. The CDR3 region has the DNA TGTGCCAGCAGCCCCCAGGGGCTTAATACTGAAGCTTTCTTT. Translated, it gives CASSPQGLNTEAFF. J is TRBJ1-1 and V is TRBV7-2; tentative D call: TRBD1 (6 bases). CDR1 is SGHTA, CDR2 FQGNSA, per germline. This CDR3 is 14 amino acids long. V dropped 5 bases and J dropped 5 bases, with 15 bases sitting between them. Variable domain in full (rest from reference TRBV7-2 and TRBJ1-1): GAGVSQSPSNKVTEKGKDVELRCDPISGHTALYWYRQSLGQGLEFLIYFQGNSAPDKSGLPSDRFSAERTGGSVSTLTIQRTQQEDSAVYLCASSPQGLNTEAFFGQGTRLTVV.

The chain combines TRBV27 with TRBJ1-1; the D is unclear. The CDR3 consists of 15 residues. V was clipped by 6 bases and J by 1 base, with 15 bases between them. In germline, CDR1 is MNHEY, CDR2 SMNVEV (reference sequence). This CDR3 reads CASSYDNPKNTEAFF. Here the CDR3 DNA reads TGTGCCAGCAGCTATGACAATCCAAAGAACACTGAAGCTTTCTTT.

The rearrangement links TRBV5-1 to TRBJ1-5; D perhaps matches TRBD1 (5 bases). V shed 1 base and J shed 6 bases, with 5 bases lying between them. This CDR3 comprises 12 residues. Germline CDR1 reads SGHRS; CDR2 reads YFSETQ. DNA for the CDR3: TGCGCCAGCAGCTTGACAGGTCAGCCCCAGCATTTT. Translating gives CASSLTGQPQHF. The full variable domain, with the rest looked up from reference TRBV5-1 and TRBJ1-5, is KAGVTQTPRYLIKTRGQQVTLSCSPISGHRSVSWYQQTPGQGLQFLFEYFSETQRNKGNFPGRFSGRQFSNSRSEMNVSTLELGDSALYLCASSLTGQPQHFGDGTRLSIL.

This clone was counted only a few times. CDR3 sequence reads: CASSPPTGLNTEAFF. For the CDR3, the DNA is TGTGCCAGCAGTCCGCCCACGGGGTTGAACACTGAAGCTTTCTTT. The J gene is TRBJ1-1, the V gene TRBV28; D is uncertain. Germline V CDR1 and CDR2: MDHEN, SYDVKM. The CDR3 totals 15 residues. Trimming pared 5 bases from V and 0 bases from J, leaving 13 bases between.

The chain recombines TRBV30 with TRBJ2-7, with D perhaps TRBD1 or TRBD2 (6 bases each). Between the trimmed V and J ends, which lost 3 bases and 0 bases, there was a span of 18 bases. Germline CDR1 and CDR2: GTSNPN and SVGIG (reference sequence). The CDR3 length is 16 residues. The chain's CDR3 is CAWSRGWGASSYEQYF. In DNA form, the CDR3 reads TGTGCCTGGAGCCGCGGATGGGGGGCCAGCTCCTACGAGCAGTACTTC.

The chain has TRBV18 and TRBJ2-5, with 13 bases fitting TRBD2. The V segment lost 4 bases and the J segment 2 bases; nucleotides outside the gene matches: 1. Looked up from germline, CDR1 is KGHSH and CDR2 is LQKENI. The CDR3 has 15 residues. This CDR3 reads CASSQGLAGQETQYF. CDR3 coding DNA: TGTGCCAGCTCACAGGGACTAGCGGGGCAAGAGACCCAGTACTTC.

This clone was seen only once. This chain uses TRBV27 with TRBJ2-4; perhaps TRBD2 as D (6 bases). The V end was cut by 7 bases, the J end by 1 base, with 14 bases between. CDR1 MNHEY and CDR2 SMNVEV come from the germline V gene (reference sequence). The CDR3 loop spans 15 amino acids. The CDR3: CASNARGTAKNIQYF. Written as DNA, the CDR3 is TGTGCCAGCAATGCGCGAGGGACTGCCAAAAACATTCAGTACTTC.

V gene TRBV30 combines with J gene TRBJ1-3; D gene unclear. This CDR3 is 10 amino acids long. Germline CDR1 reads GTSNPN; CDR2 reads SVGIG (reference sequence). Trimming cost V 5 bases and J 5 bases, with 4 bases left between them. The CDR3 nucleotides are TGTGCCTGGGGGAGAAACACCATATATTTT. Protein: CAWGRNTIYF. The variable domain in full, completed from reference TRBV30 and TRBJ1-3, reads SQTIHQWPATLVQPVGSPLSLECTVEGTSNPNLYWYRQAAGRGLQLLFYSVGIGQISSEVPQNLSASRPQDRQFILSSKKLLLSDSGFYLCAWGRNTIYFGEGSWLTVV.

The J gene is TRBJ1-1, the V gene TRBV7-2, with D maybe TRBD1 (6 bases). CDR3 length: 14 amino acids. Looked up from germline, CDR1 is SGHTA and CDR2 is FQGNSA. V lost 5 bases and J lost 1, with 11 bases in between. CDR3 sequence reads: CASSRRGRNTEAFF. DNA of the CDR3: TGTGCCAGCAGCCGCAGGGGCAGGAACACTGAAGCTTTCTTT.

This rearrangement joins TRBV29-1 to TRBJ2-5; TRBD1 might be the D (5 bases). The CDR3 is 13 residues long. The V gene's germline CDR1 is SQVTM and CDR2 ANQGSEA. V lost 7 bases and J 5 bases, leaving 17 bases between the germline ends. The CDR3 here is CSGNTGSGETQYF. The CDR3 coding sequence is TGCAGCGGTAACACAGGATCGGGCGAGACCCAGTACTTC.

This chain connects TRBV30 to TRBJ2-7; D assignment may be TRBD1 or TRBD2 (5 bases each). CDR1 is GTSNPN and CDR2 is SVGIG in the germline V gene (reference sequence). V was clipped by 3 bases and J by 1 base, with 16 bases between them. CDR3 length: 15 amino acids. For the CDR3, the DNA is TGTGCCTGGAGGCGCCCGGGACCTCGATCCTACGAGCAGTACTTC. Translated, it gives CAWRRPGPRSYEQYF.

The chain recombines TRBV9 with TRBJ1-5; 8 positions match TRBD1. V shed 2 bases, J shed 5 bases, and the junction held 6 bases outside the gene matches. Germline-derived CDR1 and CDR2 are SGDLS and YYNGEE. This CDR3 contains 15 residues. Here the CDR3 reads CASSVDGQGDQPQHF. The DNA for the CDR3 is TGTGCCAGCAGCGTCGACGGACAGGGCGATCAGCCCCAGCATTTT.

DNA for the CDR3: TGTGCCAGCACAGGGGGATTGGTATTGGCCGGGGAGCTGTTTTTT. Its translation: CASTGGLVLAGELFF. This sequence joins TRBV6-1 and TRBJ2-2, with 7 bases identical to TRBD1. Trimming took 7 bases from V and 6 from J; bases not matched to a gene: 11. Looked up from germline, CDR1 is MNHNS and CDR2 is SASEGT. The CDR3 sequence is 15 residues long.

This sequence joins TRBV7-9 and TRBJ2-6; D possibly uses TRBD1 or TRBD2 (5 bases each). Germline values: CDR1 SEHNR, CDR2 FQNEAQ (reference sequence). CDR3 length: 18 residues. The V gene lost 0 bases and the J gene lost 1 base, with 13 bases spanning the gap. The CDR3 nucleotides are TGTGCCAGCAGCTTAGCCGGGACGGGGCCTTCTGGGGCCAACGTCCTGACTTTC. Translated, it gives CASSLAGTGPSGANVLTF.

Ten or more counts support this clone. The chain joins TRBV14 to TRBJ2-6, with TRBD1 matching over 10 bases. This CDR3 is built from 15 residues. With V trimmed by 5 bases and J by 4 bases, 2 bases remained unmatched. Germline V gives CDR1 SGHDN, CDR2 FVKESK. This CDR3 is CASSGTGAGANVLTF. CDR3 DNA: TGTGCCAGCAGCGGGACAGGGGCCGGGGCCAACGTCCTGACTTTC.